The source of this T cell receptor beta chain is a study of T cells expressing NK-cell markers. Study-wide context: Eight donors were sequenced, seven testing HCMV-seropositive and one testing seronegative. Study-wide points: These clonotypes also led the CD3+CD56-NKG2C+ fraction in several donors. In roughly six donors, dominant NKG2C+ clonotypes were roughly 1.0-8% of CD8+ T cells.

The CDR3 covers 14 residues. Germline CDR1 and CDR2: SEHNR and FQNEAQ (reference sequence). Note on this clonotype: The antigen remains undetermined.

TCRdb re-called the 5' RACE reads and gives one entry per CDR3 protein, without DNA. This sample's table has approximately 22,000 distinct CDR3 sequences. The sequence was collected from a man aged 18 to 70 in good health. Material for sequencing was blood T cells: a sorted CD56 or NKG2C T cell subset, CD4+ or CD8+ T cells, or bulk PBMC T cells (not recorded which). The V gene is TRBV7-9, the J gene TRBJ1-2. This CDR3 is CASSFLSTNYGYTF.